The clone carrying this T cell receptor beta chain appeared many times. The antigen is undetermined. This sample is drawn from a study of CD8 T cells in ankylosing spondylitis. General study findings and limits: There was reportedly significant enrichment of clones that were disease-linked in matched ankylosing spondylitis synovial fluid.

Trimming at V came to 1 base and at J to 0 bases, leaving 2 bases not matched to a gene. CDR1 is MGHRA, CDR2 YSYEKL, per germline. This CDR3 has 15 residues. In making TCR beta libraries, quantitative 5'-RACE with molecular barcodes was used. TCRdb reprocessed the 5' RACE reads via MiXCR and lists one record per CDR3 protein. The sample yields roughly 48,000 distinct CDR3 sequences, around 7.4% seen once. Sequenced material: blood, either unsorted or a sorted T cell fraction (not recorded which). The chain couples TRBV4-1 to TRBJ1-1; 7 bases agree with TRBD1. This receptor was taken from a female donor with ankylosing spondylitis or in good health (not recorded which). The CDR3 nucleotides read TGCGCCAGCAGCCAAGTGGGACAGCTGAACACTGAAGCTTTCTTT. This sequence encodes CASSQVGQLNTEAFF.